This T cell receptor (beta chain) was observed in a study of blood T cell repertoires in COVID-19. Across the study: Sources were T cells, B-cell-depleted T cells, or PBMCs; the material itself was cDNA or gDNA.

Adults between about 18 and 95 years of age took part from approximately 24 US areas. Donors were grouped by their self-reported clinical history. This table comes from immunoSEQ multiplex PCR, and its TCRdb copy is limited to in-frame clones, with some not included. The sample includes hundreds of thousands of clones, 75% to 90% of them seen just once. Germline V gene data show CDR1 as GTSNPN and CDR2 as SVGIG (reference sequence). CDR3 length: 14 amino acids. Trimming shortened V by 5 bases and J by 4 bases, and 12 bases separated the two germline ends. J is TRBJ2-6 and V is TRBV30; the D is unclear. The receptor was derived from a man between 25 and 39 years old who had recovered from COVID-19. The sequenced sample consisted of PBMCs or T cells enriched from blood (not recorded which). CDR3 loop: CAWRRLPGANVLTF. In DNA form, the CDR3 reads TGTGCCTGGCGGCGGCTGCCCGGGGCCAACGTCCTGACTTTC.